Shown below are 7 T cell receptor beta chains from a single sample sequenced in a study of HIV-infected patients and healthy controls. All unsorted peripheral T cells were captured because whole blood was used without fractionation. Alpha and beta constant-region primers primed reverse transcription of around 500 ng RNA. Separate chain-specific third strand synthesis with multiplexing indices produced the alpha and beta libraries. In TCRdb, the 5' RACE reads were re-called with MiXCR into one record per CDR3 protein. The sample contains 10,000 to 15,000 distinct CDR3 sequences, approximately 10% of which appear only once. Sequencing input: blood. These receptors were obtained from an adult in good health.

By its share, this clonotype is medium-sized. The rearrangement uses TRBV7-9 and TRBJ1-4; maybe TRBD1 (5 bases). The CDR3 covers 15 residues. From germline, CDR1 is SEHNR and CDR2 FQNEAQ (reference sequence). With 1 base removed from V and 7 bases from J, the gap between germline ends came to 13 bases. In DNA, the CDR3 is TGTGCCAGCAGCTTAGATGATTGGGACCCTGAAAAACTGTTTTTT. Protein product: CASSLDDWDPEKLFF.

This clonotype was counted at least ten times. This chain uses TRBV28 with TRBJ1-2; 9 positions agree with TRBD1. CDR1 MDHEN and CDR2 SYDVKM come from the germline V gene. With 8 bases clipped from V and 4 bases from J, the junction kept 8 bases outside the gene matches. The length of the CDR3 is 14 residues. The CDR3 nucleotides are TGTGCCAGCGGTGTCAGGACAGGGGTCTATGGCTACACCTTC. It translates to CASGVRTGVYGYTF.

The chain has TRBV5-1 and TRBJ1-6; weak D call: TRBD1 (5 bases). V was shortened by 0 bases and J by 7 bases, with 14 bases between the two germline ends. The CDR3 runs 16 residues. Germline assignment: CDR1 SGHRS and CDR2 YFSETQ. CDR3 sequence (DNA): TGCGCCAGCAGCTTGGAGGCCAGACAGACCAATTCACCCCTCCACTTT. It specifies CASSLEARQTNSPLHF.

The rearrangement links TRBV20-1 to TRBJ1-5; TRBD1 agrees at 8 bases. J lost 6 bases, V lost 0 bases, and 7 bases had no gene match. Germline V gives CDR1 DFQATT, CDR2 SNEGSKA (reference sequence). The CDR3 is made up of 15 amino acids. The CDR3 is CSAREPQGDGQPQHF. The CDR3 nucleotides are TGCAGTGCTAGAGAGCCACAGGGGGATGGTCAGCCCCAGCATTTT.

Within the sample, this clonotype is medium-sized. V gene TRBV5-1 combines with J gene TRBJ2-1; D may be TRBD2 (6 bases). Trimming cost V 3 bases and J 5 bases, with 12 bases left between them. Germline V gives CDR1 SGHRS, CDR2 YFSETQ. The CDR3 spans 14 residues. This CDR3 reads CASSSRDFHNEQFF. The CDR3 DNA follows: TGCGCCAGCAGCTCCCGGGACTTCCACAATGAGCAGTTCTTC.

This clonotype is classed as medium-sized. This sequence joins TRBV30 and TRBJ2-7; D remains ambiguous. The V gene's germline CDR1 is GTSNPN and CDR2 SVGIG (reference sequence). Deletions cut 1 base from V and 3 bases from J, with 10 bases between. CDR3 length equals 13 residues. The CDR3 DNA follows: TGTGCCTGGAGTGGAACCACAGACTACGAGCAGTACTTC. It yields the protein CAWSGTTDYEQYF.

By proportion, this clonotype is medium-sized. This chain uses TRBV12-3 or TRBV12-4 with TRBJ2-5, with a tentative D call TRBD1 (6 bases). The germline V and J ends were trimmed by 4 bases and 5 bases, with 14 bases remaining between them. The CDR3 spans 14 residues. The CDR3 protein is CASSSLTGPETQYF. Written as DNA, the CDR3 is TGTGCCAGCAGTTCCTTGACAGGTCCGGAGACCCAGTACTTC.